This T cell receptor beta chain stems from a study of cytomegalovirus exposure and HLA in healthy donors. Worth noting for this clone: The target antigen is unknown.

V dropped 4 bases and J dropped 7 bases, with 13 bases sitting between them. CDR3 length equals 14 residues. From germline, CDR1 is SNHLY and CDR2 FYNNEI. Regarding the study as a whole: Whilst most TCR sequences proved rare, a subset of public TCRs occurred across many donors. One later analysis reportedly identified an Asian-associated ancestry cluster that showed fewer N-insertions than the approximately 670-donor mean. Analyzed later, association rates of TCRs varied across HLA loci, with DRB1 most and HLA-C fewest.

This PCR relied on a set of 60 Vbeta primers and 13 Jbeta primers. TCRdb keeps only in-frame clones here, not all; method: immunoSEQ multiplex PCR. The sample includes more than 85,000 clones, around 80% of them seen just once. The origin of this receptor is a man under 40 in good health and CMV-seropositive. The rearrangement joins TRBV2 to TRBJ1-4; D unclear. The specimen sequenced was PBMCs. In DNA form, the CDR3 reads TGTGCCAGCAGTGGTCGCCCGTCGGGTGAAAAACTGTTTTTT. Translation: CASSGRPSGEKLFF.